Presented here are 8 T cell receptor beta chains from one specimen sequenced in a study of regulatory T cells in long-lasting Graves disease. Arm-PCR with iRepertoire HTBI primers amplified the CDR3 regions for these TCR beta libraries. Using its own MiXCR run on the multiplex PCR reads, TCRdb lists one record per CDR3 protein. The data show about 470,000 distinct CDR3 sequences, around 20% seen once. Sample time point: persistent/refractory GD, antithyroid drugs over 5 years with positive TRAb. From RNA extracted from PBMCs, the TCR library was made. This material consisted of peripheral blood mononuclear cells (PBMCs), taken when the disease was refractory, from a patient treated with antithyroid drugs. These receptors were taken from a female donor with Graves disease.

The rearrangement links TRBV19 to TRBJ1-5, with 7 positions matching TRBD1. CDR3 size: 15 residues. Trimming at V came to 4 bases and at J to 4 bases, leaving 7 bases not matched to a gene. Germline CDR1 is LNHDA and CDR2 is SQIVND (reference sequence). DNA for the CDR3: TGTGCCAGTAGTAGACCCGACAGGGTGAATCAGCCCCAGCATTTT. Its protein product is CASSRPDRVNQPQHF. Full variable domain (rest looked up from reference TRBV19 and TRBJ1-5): DGGITQSPKYLFRKEGQNVTLSCEQNLNHDAMYWYRQDPGQGLRLIYYSQIVNDFQKGDIAEGYSVSREKKESFPLTVTSAQKNPTAFYLCASSRPDRVNQPQHFGDGTRLSIL.

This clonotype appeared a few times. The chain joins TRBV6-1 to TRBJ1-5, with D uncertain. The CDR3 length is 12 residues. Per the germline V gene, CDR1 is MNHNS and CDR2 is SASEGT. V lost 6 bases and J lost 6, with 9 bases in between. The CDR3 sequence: CASRETSQPQHF. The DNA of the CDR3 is TGTGCCAGCAGGGAGACAAGTCAGCCCCAGCATTTT.

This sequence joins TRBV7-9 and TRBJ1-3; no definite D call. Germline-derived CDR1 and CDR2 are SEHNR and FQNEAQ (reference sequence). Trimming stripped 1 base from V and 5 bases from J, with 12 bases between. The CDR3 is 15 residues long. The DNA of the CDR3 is TGTGCCAGCAGCTTAGATGTCGGTTCTAGAAACACCATATATTTT. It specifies CASSLDVGSRNTIYF.

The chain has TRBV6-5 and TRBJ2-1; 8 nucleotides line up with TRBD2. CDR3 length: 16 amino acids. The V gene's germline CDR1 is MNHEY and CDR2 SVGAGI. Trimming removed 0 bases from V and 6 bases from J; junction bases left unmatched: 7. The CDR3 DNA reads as TGTGCCAGCAGTTACTCGATGAGCGGGAGTCCCAATGAGCAGTTCTTC. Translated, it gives CASSYSMSGSPNEQFF.

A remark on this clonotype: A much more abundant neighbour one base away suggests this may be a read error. The CDR3 bases are TGTGCCAACAGTCTCAACCTCTATAGCAATCAGCCCCAGCATTTT. Protein: CANSLNLYSNQPQHF. The V and J genes are TRBV27 and TRBJ1-5; D remains unclear. CDR1 is MNHEY, CDR2 SMNVEV, per germline (reference sequence). The CDR3 is 15 residues long.

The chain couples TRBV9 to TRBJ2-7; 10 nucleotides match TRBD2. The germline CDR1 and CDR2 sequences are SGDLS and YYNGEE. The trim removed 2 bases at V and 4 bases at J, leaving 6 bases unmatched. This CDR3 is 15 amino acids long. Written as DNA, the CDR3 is TGTGCCAGCAGCGTGCTAGCGGGAGTTGGGTACGAGCAGTACTTC. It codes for CASSVLAGVGYEQYF.

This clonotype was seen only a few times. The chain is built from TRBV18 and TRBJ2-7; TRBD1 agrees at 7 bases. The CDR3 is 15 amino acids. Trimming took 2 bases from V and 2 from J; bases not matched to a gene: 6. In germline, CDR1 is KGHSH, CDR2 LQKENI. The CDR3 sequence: CASSPKDRSPYEQYF. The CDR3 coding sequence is TGTGCCAGCTCACCAAAGGACAGGTCGCCCTACGAGCAGTACTTC.

The CDR3: CSARDSAVSGDGNEQFF. DNA for the CDR3: TGCAGTGCTAGAGATAGCGCGGTTAGCGGGGATGGCAATGAGCAGTTCTTC. The chain links TRBV20-1 to TRBJ2-1, with 8 bases that match TRBD2. The CDR3 covers 17 residues. V was clipped by 0 bases and J by 6 bases; unmatched bases: 13. Germline V gives CDR1 DFQATT, CDR2 SNEGSKA (reference sequence).